The TCR beta chain described here comes from a study of T cell responses to AZD1222 COVID-19 vaccine. Regarding the study as a whole: Two doses of AZD1222 preceded a rise in Spike-specific TCR breadth and depth. No repertoire was sampled before or during the peak T cell response, only after it.

The assay was immunoSEQ multiplex PCR, and TCRdb's table has in-frame clones only and misses some. The data contain approximately 100,000 clones, over 90% of them singletons. A remark on this clone: What it binds is not known.

The origin of this receptor is an adult in good health. Specimen: peripheral blood, collected on day 0 of AZD1222 vaccination.

The CDR3 nucleotides are TGTGCCATCCGGGAGGGTGCTGGCTCCTACAATGAGCAGTTCTTC. It translates to CAIREGAGSYNEQFF. This chain links TRBV10-3 with TRBJ2-1, with 8 bases lining up with TRBD2. CDR1 is ENHRY and CDR2 is SYGVKD in the germline V gene. V lost 8 bases and J lost 0; bases outside the gene matches: 6. The CDR3 loop spans 15 amino acids.